This entry concerns a single T cell receptor (beta chain). Germline lookup yields CDR1 SGHTS and CDR2 YDEGEE. The CDR3 extends over 12 amino acids. Trimming pared 4 bases from V and 6 bases from J, leaving 10 bases between. This entry belongs to a study of blood T cell repertoires in COVID-19. Study information: Sources were T cells, B-cell-depleted T cells, or PBMCs; the material itself was cDNA or gDNA.

The data were produced by immunoSEQ multiplex PCR, yet TCRdb's version contains in-frame clones alone and is incomplete. The sample has under 300,000 clones, around 84% seen once. The sample was peripheral blood. The source is a woman between 40 and 55 years old who had recovered from COVID-19. V usage is TRBV5-8 and J usage is TRBJ1-2; D remains unclear. CDR3 sequence (DNA): TGTGCCAGCAGCCCTATGGAGAATGGCTACACCTTC. It encodes CASSPMENGYTF.